This T cell receptor (beta chain) originates from a study of blood T cells in healthy people across ages. Points from the study as a whole: Diversity figures based on one million T cells were deemed too low. Long-lived donors had more naive CD4+ cells and higher diversity than aged donors.

In regard to this clonotype: No antigen is known for it.

V lost 7 bases, J lost 12 bases, and 18 bases lay in between. Per germline, CDR1 MDHEN and CDR2 SYDVKM. CDR3 length: 13 amino acids. Through a sample-barcoded 5' primer and a J-beta primer mix, a second PCR was run for roughly 7 to 12 cycles. TCRdb re-called the 5' RACE reads with MiXCR, one entry per CDR3 protein. This sample has 700,000 to 1,000,000 distinct CDR3 sequences, with around two fifths found just once. The rearrangement joins TRBV28 to TRBJ1-4; D gene unclear. This TCR derives from a man in his sixties in good health. Sequenced: blood. The CDR3 protein is CASKPDPIVELFF. The CDR3 DNA reads as TGTGCCAGCAAACCCGACCCAATCGTGGAACTGTTTTTT.